This T cell receptor beta chain was sequenced during a study of T cell repertoires in cytomegalovirus infection. Looking at the study overall: From public TCR beta signatures came an indication of both CMV infection and matching HLA type.

This clonotype occurred many times. TCRdb itself ran the reads through MiXCR, one entry per CDR3 protein. The sample has around 450,000 distinct CDR3 sequences; under 40% are singletons. Germline V gives CDR1 SGHTA, CDR2 FQGNSA. Trimming removed 5 bases at V and 6 bases at J, with 10 bases between. The CDR3 loop spans 12 amino acids. The chain has TRBV7-2 and TRBJ1-2; D is unresolved. The TCR comes from a human donor in good health (CMV status not recorded). Some clones in this sample may be carry-over from other donors' samples. Sequenced: PBMCs. The CDR3 nucleotides read TGTGCCAGCAGCGCGAGCTGGGATGGCTACACCTTC. This codes for CASSASWDGYTF.